This T cell receptor beta chain was identified in a study of low-dose radiotherapy and immunotherapy resistance in tumors. At the level of the study: Fractions of 0.5 Gy went to Cohort 1 every 2 weeks, totaling 6.5 Gy. The regimen for patients comprised intravenous nivolumab 240 mg every two weeks plus intravenous ipilimumab 1 mg/kg every six weeks. Intravenous cyclophosphamide 200 mg/m2 was given every two weeks, one day before radiation and immunotherapy.

This clonotype was recorded at least ten times. The time point is: before trial treatment. Qualifying patients carried advanced solid tumors devoid of tumor-infiltrating lymphocytes. Alpha- and beta-chain coverage of first-strand cDNA came from TRAV- and TRBV-specific primers. Amplification of TCRs used a constant-region primer and V-primer adapter for about 21 PCR cycles. TCRdb reprocessed the reads with MiXCR, giving one entry per CDR3 protein. The data contain tens of thousands of distinct CDR3 sequences, more than 8% of them singletons. This CDR3 is 14 amino acids long. In germline, CDR1 is LNHDA, CDR2 SQIVND (reference sequence). Losses at the gene ends were 5 bases for V and 3 bases for J; bases not matched to a gene: 4.

The chain recombines TRBV19 with TRBJ1-2; TRBD1 aligns across 9 bases. This TCR was recovered from a male donor with prostate cancer. The specimen comprised PBMCs, sampled before treatment. The CDR3 reads CASSRDREDYGYTF. The CDR3, as DNA: TGTGCCAGTAGTCGGGACAGGGAAGACTATGGCTACACCTTC.